Presented here are 12 T cell receptor beta chains from one specimen sequenced in a study of T cell responses to AZD1222 COVID-19 vaccine. The method was immunoSEQ multiplex PCR; TCRdb's version includes in-frame clones alone and lacks a portion of them. This sample has 150,000 to 200,000 clones; 87% occur once, and the top ten carry 2.5% to 3%. The input for sequencing was peripheral blood, taken on day 0 of MenACWY control vaccination. Source of these receptors: an adult in good health.

The rearrangement joins TRBV15 to TRBJ2-5; 10 bases match TRBD2. CDR1 and CDR2 from the germline V gene are LNHNV and YYDKDF (reference sequence). CDR3 length equals 16 residues. V gave up 1 base and J gave up 2 bases; unmatched junction bases: 4. The CDR3 nucleotides are TGTGCCACCAGCAGAGCTGGGACTAGCGAACAAGAGACCCAGTACTTC. Protein sequence: CATSRAGTSEQETQYF.

The chain combines TRBV5-6 with TRBJ1-6; D is unclear. Trimming removed 2 bases at V and 10 bases at J, with 7 bases between. The CDR3 spans 12 residues. The germline CDR1 and CDR2 sequences are SGHDT and YYEEEE. The CDR3 protein is CASSFSSSPLHF. CDR3 bases: TGTGCCAGCAGCTTCTCCAGCTCACCCCTCCACTTT. The whole variable domain, remainder taken from reference TRBV5-6 and TRBJ1-6, is DAGVTQSPTHLIKTRGQQVTLRCSPKSGHDTVSWYQQALGQGPQFIFQYYEEEERQRGNFPDRFSGHQFPNYSSELNVNALLLGDSALYLCASSFSSSPLHFGNGTRLTVT.

The chain uses TRBV5-4 and TRBJ1-2; perhaps TRBD1 as D (6 bases). This CDR3 is 15 amino acids long. Germline CDR1 is SGHNT and CDR2 is YYREEE (reference sequence). Trimming shortened V by 4 bases and J by 4 bases, and 17 bases separated the two germline ends. The CDR3 loop is CASSSGTNRGYGYTF. CDR3 coding DNA: TGTGCCAGCAGCAGCGGGACAAACAGAGGCTATGGCTACACCTTC.

The V call is TRBV7-9, the J call TRBJ2-2, with D possibly being TRBD1 (6 bases). CDR1 and CDR2 from the germline V gene are SEHNR and FQNEAQ (reference sequence). Trimming took 5 bases from V and 0 from J, leaving 16 bases between them. This CDR3 has 17 amino acids. The CDR3 DNA is TGTGCCAGCAGCCCAAACACCGGGACAACGAACACCGGGGAGCTGTTTTTT. Its translation: CASSPNTGTTNTGELFF.

This clone was seen a single time. J is TRBJ2-5 and V is TRBV28; D call uncertain. This CDR3 is built from 14 residues. V was shortened by 3 bases and J by 5 bases, with 13 bases between the two germline ends. Per the germline V gene, CDR1 is MDHEN and CDR2 is SYDVKM. The CDR3 DNA follows: TGTGCCAGCAGTTTGGAGTTGGTTCAGGAGACCCAGTACTTC. Translating it yields CASSLELVQETQYF. Variable domain in full (rest from reference TRBV28 and TRBJ2-5): DVKVTQSSRYLVKRTGEKVFLECVQDMDHENMFWYRQDPGLGLRLIYFSYDVKMKEKGDIPEGYSVSREKKERFSLILESASTNQTSMYLCASSLELVQETQYFGPGTRLLVL.

This chain joins TRBV9 and TRBJ2-7, with TRBD2 matching over 11 bases. Germline V gene lookup returns CDR1 SGDLS and CDR2 YYNGEE. CDR3 length: 14 residues. J lost 6 bases, V lost 0 bases, and 2 bases had no gene match. CDR3 amino acids: CASSVGLAGGEQYF. In nucleotides, the CDR3 is TGTGCCAGCAGCGTAGGGCTAGCGGGAGGCGAGCAGTACTTC.

This clone was detected once. The chain is built from TRBV5-5 and TRBJ2-7; TRBD1 agrees at 10 bases. Germline V gene sequence: CDR1 SGHKS, CDR2 YYEKEE (reference sequence). This CDR3 is built from 18 residues. Trimming took 1 base from V and 4 from J; bases not matched to a gene: 14. CDR3 bases: TGTGCCAGCAGCTTGTGGTGGACAGGGGGTATCGAAGCGTACGAGCAGTACTTC. Translated, it gives CASSLWWTGGIEAYEQYF.

The chain links TRBV19 to TRBJ2-7; the match to TRBD1 covers 9 bases. The CDR3 contains 14 residues. Germline V CDR1 and CDR2: LNHDA, SQIVND (reference sequence). Trimming cost V 5 bases and J 1 base; bases outside gene matches: 3. The CDR3 bases are TGTGCCAGTAGTTCGACAGGGGGATCCTACGAGCAGTACTTC. Its protein is CASSSTGGSYEQYF.

There are a few counts of this clone. The V call is TRBV5-5, the J call TRBJ1-6; 7 positions match TRBD1. Germline trimming cut 0 bases from V and 10 bases from J; bases unmatched to any gene: 7. This CDR3 spans 15 amino acids. Germline V gives CDR1 SGHKS, CDR2 YYEKEE (reference sequence). The CDR3 spells CASSLGQGSGSPLHF. The CDR3 DNA reads TGTGCCAGCAGCTTGGGACAGGGATCTGGGTCACCCCTCCACTTT.

This chain connects TRBV28 to TRBJ2-1, with D unresolved. CDR3 length equals 14 residues. Germline V gene data show CDR1 as MDHEN and CDR2 as SYDVKM. V gave up 5 bases and J gave up 6 bases, with 14 bases separating them. The CDR3 reads CASSKTGRINEQFF. The CDR3 coding sequence is TGTGCCAGCAGTAAAACCGGACGGATCAATGAGCAGTTCTTC.

The rearrangement joins TRBV6-2 or TRBV6-3 to TRBJ2-7, with D perhaps TRBD1 (5 bases). This CDR3 has 12 amino acids. V was cut by 7 bases and J by 3 bases, with 10 bases left in between. Germline assignment: CDR1 MNHEY and CDR2 SVGEGT. The CDR3 nucleotides are TGTGCCAGCACCCCAGGGTACTACGAGCAGTACTTC. Translating gives CASTPGYYEQYF.

V and J are TRBV5-4 and TRBJ2-2; D remains unclear. CDR1 is SGHNT and CDR2 is YYREEE in the germline V gene (reference sequence). V shed 2 bases and J shed 6 bases, with 8 bases lying between them. The CDR3 extends over 13 amino acids. The CDR3 protein is CASSLRGAGELFF. The CDR3 nucleotides are TGTGCCAGCAGCTTACGAGGTGCCGGGGAGCTGTTTTTT.